This entry features one TCR beta chain sequence. This clone was detected only a few times. It has no known antigen specificity. The input lacks base qualities; no much larger clone sits a single base away. The cohort consisted of 600 to 750 healthy bone marrow donors. At the time of sampling, every cohort member was nominally healthy, though immune exposures that went unrecorded were likely present. The donor was CMV seropositive and was included in the group of 250 to 300 seropositive cohort members. A peripheral blood sample was provided by each donor, and peripheral blood mononuclear cells were used for TCR beta sequencing. The Qiagen DNeasy Blood Extraction Kit was used to extract genomic DNA from the blood cell samples. The CDR3 sequence holds 14 residues, the cysteine and phenylalanine included. Just CDR3 DNA is preserved here, 42 bases in frame from base 1. The CDR1 and CDR2 encoded by the germline V gene are SNHLY and FYNNEI. V drops 2 bases and J drops 0 bases, leaving 7 bases in between.

The data originate from a study of cytomegalovirus exposure and HLA in healthy donors (dated by TCRdb to about 2017). Turning to the overall study: An earlier analysis of roughly 500 of the donors reported 276 Gb of sequence data and 90 million to 120 million unique TCR beta sequences obtained from about 179 million T cells. About 280 gigabases of sequencing data and some 85 million unique TCR sequences were included in an early release covering 550 to 800 HLA-typed donors. The genetic ancestry cluster associated with self-reported Caucasian donors included roughly four fifths of the 398 genotyped donors. The aim of the study was to test whether cataloging public T cell receptors could identify signatures of past pathogen exposure. The study used immunosequencing to profile the T cell repertoires of some 600 subjects and linked those repertoires to cytomegalovirus serostatus. In addition to the first cohort of 666 subjects, a separate validation cohort of 120 different subjects was used. To predict cytomegalovirus infection status, the study brought together high-throughput TCR immunosequencing, statistical association of individual TCRs with disease status, and machine learning. A later analysis re-examined previously published TCR beta repertoires from about 700 donors and added high-resolution HLA genotyping to investigate patterns of TCR occurrence. The later analysis used no new phenotypic data to find candidate immune exposures, relying instead on TCR beta sequences and their occurrence across donors. To decide whether each TCR beta V gene segment behaved as functional or pseudogenic, an earlier analysis of approximately 600 of the donors relied on high-throughput TCR beta sequencing. Donor age, sex, ethnicity and CMV serostatus were collected together with the repertoire data. In a later genetic analysis, genome-wide SNP genotypes for 398 of the 666 donors were used, and that subset was treated as a discovery cohort. All discovery cohort repertoires had been generated on a single sequencing platform. HLA typing included class I and class II loci at four-digit resolution. The number of typed donors differed by locus: about 629-630 for A, B, C, DRB1 and DQB1; approximately 520 for DQA1; about 600 for DPA1; and 450 to 480 for DPB1. Four or five DR-DQ haplotypes were handled as single units for association and clustering because linkage in the cohort was strong. Among a few hundred genotyped donors of the cohort, an average of around 240,000 unique TCR beta nucleotide sequences were sequenced per donor, around 20% of them non-productive.

Libraries were prepared through the immunoSEQ multiplex PCR assay. For the multiplex PCR, a mixture combining 60 forward primers for TCR Vbeta segments and 13 reverse primers for TCR Jbeta segments was used. Amplification of the CDR3 region of rearranged TCR beta genes was performed with a multiplex PCR assay on genomic DNA. The Illumina HiSeq System was used to sequence the amplified TCR beta libraries as 87-base-pair reads. The authors' pipeline ran thus. Across the 700 or so repertoires, a later analysis counted 75 million to 90 million unique TCR beta chains, 9.5 million to 13 million of which were shared by at least two donors. To remove PCR and sequencing errors, raw reads were error-corrected and collapsed into unique sequences using a nearest-neighbor algorithm that merged closely related sequences. CDR3 sequences were aligned to IMGT reference sequences to assign V, D and J gene segments. For a sequence to be retained, a match of at least six nucleotides was required to both a V gene segment and a J gene segment. A rearrangement counted as productive if the CDR3 had no stop codons and remained in frame with V and J, and every other rearrangement counted as non-productive. CDR3 was defined according to IMGT convention as the region running from the second conserved V-encoded cysteine to the conserved J-encoded phenylalanine. The earlier analysis of 500 to 650 of the donors excluded any sequence lacking an unambiguous match to a single V gene segment. An earlier analysis of 500 to 700 of the donors classified V segments as functional when productive rearrangements were above 56.7% and as segregating when the standard deviation between donors was above 5%. A statistical classification framework was developed to diagnose cytomegalovirus status using the catalog of TCR beta chain sequences. In a later analysis, V and J genes were assigned by comparing TCR nucleotide sequences against IMGT/GENE-DB human TR gene sequences. A later analysis assigned CDR3 sequences and most-parsimonious VDJ recombination scenarios with the TCRdist pipeline. In a later analysis, each TCR beta chain was defined by its CDR3 amino acid sequence together with its V-gene family, and reads without a unique V-gene family were excluded. To address suspected cross-contamination and a sequencing artifact, a later analysis removed approximately 590 highly shared, low-generation-probability nucleotide sequences. A later analysis calculated a clonal expansion index for each public chain from normalized within-repertoire ranks of inferred template counts. Generation probabilities in a later analysis came from a VDJ recombination model fitted to out-of-frame rearrangements, and those results were checked against IGoR. In a later analysis, hypergeometric tests were used to score TCR-TCR, TCR-HLA and TCR-CMV co-occurrence, with a repertoire-size bias correction applied to TCR pairs. In a later analysis, false discovery rates were estimated by permuting HLA or CMV assignments 20 times. In a later analysis, co-occurring TCRs were grouped using DBSCAN, and TCRdist sequence similarity was added for clustering within HLA-allele-positive subsets. Repertoires with fewer than 30,000 or more than 120,000 public chains were left out of co-occurrence clustering, as were five repertoires with anomalous nucleotide sharing. As stored in TCRdb, this immuneACCESS dataset retains in-frame rearrangements with V and J assigned. A fraction of the clones does not appear; measured against another copy, unresolved V genes explain less than half of the discrepancy, and the remainder lacks a known reason. The V and J calls and the clone size are those of that table, but D and trimming were determined from the DNA. The sample table lists about 150,000 clones, roughly 77% of them with a count of one. The biggest ten clones account for 7.7% of the sample.

Overall study outcomes, separate from this receptor: The only immune exposure information available for the cohort was CMV serostatus. A later analysis reported that several top co-occurrence clusters appeared linked to parvovirus B19, influenza, CMV and Epstein-Barr virus. Assigning TCR associations to individual alleles was difficult when HLA alleles, especially DR and DQ, strongly co-occurred. Across donors, most TCR sequences were observed very rarely, whereas some public TCRs were present in many individuals. In vitro tests confirmed that a few of the cytomegalovirus-associated TCR beta chains recognize cytomegalovirus antigens. According to a later genetic analysis, donors in an Asian-associated ancestry cluster had fewer N-insertions in productive TCRs than the roughly 670-donor mean. According to a later analysis, TCR association rates differed among HLA loci, with DRB1 alleles showing the most associated TCRs and HLA-C alleles showing the fewest. A further reported finding was that TCR beta sequences accurately predicted the HLA-A and HLA-B alleles for most subjects in the first cohort. Because counts were too low, some 17 rarely observed V segments, including chromosome 9 orphons, were left out of the earlier analysis of 587 of the donors. Most CMV-associated TCR beta chains appeared to be HLA-restricted in a later analysis, and the HLA associations seemed to be driven largely by CMV exposure. In both the original and validation cohorts, the classifier was reported to diagnose cytomegalovirus status with high specificity and sensitivity. The sequencing pipeline was judged likely to have produced a cluster of highly shared sequence variants as a technical artifact. HLA typing was unavailable for some donors at each locus, so association tests used only the typed subset. Only TCR beta chains were sequenced in this cohort, and the absence of alpha or paired-chain data limited detectable features. A later genetic analysis associated a missense DCLRE1C variant with V-gene and J-gene trimming of TCR beta chains, and an independent cohort replicated the association. The 87-base-pair reads could not distinguish some IMGT-functional V segments, including TRBV6-2 and TRBV6-3, so those segments were excluded. Roughly uniform sequencing depth across donors was assumed in presence/absence analyses, although this assumption may not hold. According to the authors, the approach could potentially be generalized to other disease states and immunological phenotypes. In a later analysis, HLA-associated TCR beta chains were found to be more clonally expanded and to have lower generation probabilities than equally common non-associated chains. The study gave a list of under 200 TCR beta chains associated with cytomegalovirus. In a later analysis, 16,951 TCR beta sequences were associated with specific HLA alleles at a false discovery rate of 0.05. In an earlier analysis of approximately 590 of the donors, most TCR beta V segments were observed in productive rearrangements about 87% or about 30% of the time, broadly matching IMGT annotations. Correlated functional status among segregating V segments might be attributable to linkage disequilibrium, but an unknown experimental factor could not be ruled out.

The sequenced sample consisted of PBMCs. The source is a man aged 25 to 40 in good health and CMV-seropositive. The chain is encoded by TRBV2 joined to TRBJ2-5, with the D gene not clear enough to name. CDR3 protein: CASSEKEYQETQYF. The bases are TGTGCCAGCAGTGAAAAGGAGTACCAAGAGACCCAGTACTTC.